This TCR beta chain originates from a study of post-analysis software for immune sequencing data. cDNA libraries of TCR beta carried unique molecular identifiers. TCRdb ran MiXCR on the PCR reads and lists one entry per CDR3 protein. This table holds roughly 800,000 distinct CDR3 sequences, approximately 53% found once. Sequencing was performed on blood. The sequence was collected from a girl aged 10 to 17 with multiple sclerosis.

The CDR3 loop is CASREPQGNEQFF. CDR3 sequence (DNA): TGCGCCAGCAGAGAGCCACAGGGGAATGAGCAGTTCTTC. J is TRBJ2-1 and V is TRBV5-1; 7 nucleotides line up with TRBD1. This CDR3 spans 13 amino acids. The germline CDR1 and CDR2 sequences are SGHRS and YFSETQ. With 5 bases clipped from V and 7 bases from J, the junction kept 6 bases outside the gene matches.